One sample yielded the 32 T cell receptor beta chains listed below, sequenced in a study of response to subunit inactivated influenza vaccine. Via MiXCR, TCRdb re-called the RT-PCR reads, giving one row per CDR3 protein. The data show hundreds of thousands of distinct CDR3 sequences, with approximately 23% seen just once and over 9% held by the top ten. This sample comprised PBMCs from blood, obtained approximately 22 months after vaccination. All receptors derive from a man between 50 and 75 years old who received an inactivated influenza vaccine.

V is TRBV28 and J is TRBJ1-1; D may be TRBD1 (5 bases). The V gene's germline CDR1 is MDHEN and CDR2 SYDVKM. Trimming removed 2 bases at V and 7 bases at J, with 14 bases between. The CDR3 runs to 14 residues. The DNA of the CDR3 is TGTGCCAGCAGTTTAATCGGGGCGCAGATTGAAGCTTTCTTT. Protein sequence: CASSLIGAQIEAFF.

The chain joins TRBV9 to TRBJ1-2; 11 bases map to TRBD1. Germline V gene sequence: CDR1 SGDLS, CDR2 YYNGEE. V was pared by 3 bases and J by 6 bases, with 10 bases of the junction left unmatched. The CDR3 is 16 amino acids. This chain's CDR3 is CASSATGTGGWDGYTF. The CDR3 nucleotides are TGTGCCAGCAGCGCGACCGGGACAGGGGGGTGGGATGGCTACACCTTC.

J is TRBJ2-2 and V is TRBV6-1; 9 bases agree with TRBD1. CDR1 and CDR2 from the germline V gene are MNHNS and SASEGT. The CDR3 covers 15 residues. Trimming cost V 6 bases and J 4 bases; bases outside gene matches: 6. The CDR3 nucleotides read TGTGCCAGCAGATGGACAGGGGCGGGCACCGGGGAGCTGTTTTTT. Translating it yields CASRWTGAGTGELFF.

The chain joins TRBV21-1 to TRBJ1-2; the listed D gene, TRBD1, was not tested against the DNA. TRBV21-1 is flagged as a pseudogene. The CDR3 runs to 16 residues. The CDR3 loop reads CASSRRHREKDYGYTF. For the CDR3, the DNA is TGTGCCAGCAGCAGGCGACACAGGGAAAAGGACTATGGCTACACCTTC.

The rearrangement uses TRBV20-1 and TRBJ1-5; 8 nucleotides match TRBD1. Per germline, CDR1 DFQATT and CDR2 SNEGSKA (reference sequence). CDR3 length: 14 amino acids. Unmatched junction bases numbered 7, after V lost 3 bases and J lost 6 bases. The CDR3 nucleotides read TGCAGTGCTAGGATCCAGGGGGCAATTCAGCCCCAGCATTTT. It translates to CSARIQGAIQPQHF.

This clonotype was found a few times. The chain employs TRBV27 and TRBJ2-7; 9 bases align to TRBD2. The CDR3 spans 17 residues. Trimming cost V 0 bases and J 2 bases; bases outside gene matches: 8. Germline-derived CDR1 and CDR2 are MNHEY and SMNVEV (reference sequence). In DNA form, the CDR3 reads TGTGCCAGCAGTTTATCTCCGGCTAGCGGGACAGCCTACGAGCAGTACTTC. Translated, it gives CASSLSPASGTAYEQYF.

This chain links TRBV6-5 with TRBJ2-7, with TRBD2 identical over 8 bases. V shed 4 bases and J 0 bases; nucleotides not matched to a gene: 2. Germline CDR1 reads MNHEY; CDR2 reads SVGAGI. CDR3 length: 14 residues. The chain's CDR3 is CASSFAGGSYEQYF. DNA of the CDR3: TGTGCCAGCAGTTTTGCGGGGGGCTCCTACGAGCAGTACTTC.

J is TRBJ2-2 and V is TRBV11-1; no definite D call. The CDR3 spans 14 residues. Germline V CDR1 and CDR2: SGHAT, FQDESV (reference sequence). Trimming removed 1 base from V and 6 bases from J, with 9 bases in between. CDR3 DNA: TGTGCCAGCAGCTTAGACCCGGCCCCCGGGGAGCTGTTTTTT. Protein sequence: CASSLDPAPGELFF.

This clonotype appeared a few times. The chain carries TRBV6-1 and TRBJ1-3; 7 positions agree with TRBD1. Germline lookup yields CDR1 MNHNS and CDR2 SASEGT. After removal of 6 bases from V and 5 bases from J, the junction contained 10 bases not matched to a gene. The CDR3 totals 15 residues. Written as DNA, the CDR3 is TGTGCCAGCAGGCCGCTTACAGGGGAACGAAACACCATATATTTT. Translated: CASRPLTGERNTIYF.

This clonotype appeared many times. The rearrangement joins TRBV27 to TRBJ1-3; no firm D call. V was shortened by 5 bases and J by 0 bases, with 14 bases between the two germline ends. The length of the CDR3 is 16 residues. CDR1 and CDR2 from the germline V gene are MNHEY and SMNVEV (reference sequence). This CDR3 is CASSASPPISGNTIYF. The CDR3 nucleotides read TGTGCCAGCAGTGCAAGTCCTCCAATCTCTGGAAACACCATATATTTT.

In this sample, this clonotype turned up a few times. The chain is built from TRBV6-1 and TRBJ2-1, with 9 bases fitting TRBD2. CDR3 size: 15 residues. The V segment lost 6 bases and the J segment 3 bases; nucleotides outside the gene matches: 6. Germline V gene sequence: CDR1 MNHNS, CDR2 SASEGT. CDR3 sequence (DNA): TGTGCCAGCAGCCCGCGGCGGGGGGGCTACAATGAGCAGTTCTTC. Its translation is CASSPRRGGYNEQFF.

In its sample, this clonotype was seen a few times. The rearrangement links TRBV20-1 to TRBJ1-2, with 11 positions matching TRBD1. The germline V gene has CDR1 DFQATT and CDR2 SNEGSKA (reference sequence). This CDR3 comprises 15 residues. The CDR3 region has the DNA TGCAGCGCGCACGGACAGGGGGCATTTAACTATGGCTACACCTTC. It is translated as CSAHGQGAFNYGYTF.

The chain couples TRBV20-1 to TRBJ2-5, with D possibly being TRBD1 (5 bases). The V gene lost 4 bases and the J gene lost 5 bases, with 20 bases spanning the gap. Germline lookup yields CDR1 DFQATT and CDR2 SNEGSKA (reference sequence). This CDR3 is 15 amino acids long. The chain's CDR3 is CSAIRLLDSVETQYF. The CDR3 nucleotides are TGCAGTGCTATCCGACTTCTCGACAGTGTGGAGACCCAGTACTTC.

This clonotype was counted only a few times. The rearrangement uses TRBV6-1 and TRBJ2-3; 7 nucleotides align to TRBD1. The junction had 8 bases not matched to a gene; V was cut back by 6 bases and J by 2 bases. This CDR3 is built from 15 residues. Germline V gene sequence: CDR1 MNHNS, CDR2 SASEGT. This CDR3 reads CASREFGQATDTQYF. CDR3 bases: TGTGCCAGCAGGGAGTTCGGACAGGCCACAGATACGCAGTATTTT.

This clonotype came up once. The chain couples TRBV11-2 to TRBJ2-5; TRBD2 aligns across 15 bases. Germline V gene lookup returns CDR1 SGHAT and CDR2 FQNNGV. The CDR3 contains 18 residues. After removal of 5 bases from V and 1 base from J, the junction contained 8 bases not matched to a gene. CDR3 residues: CASSRGLAGGRGQETQYF. DNA of the CDR3: TGTGCCAGCAGCCGAGGACTAGCGGGAGGGCGGGGCCAAGAGACCCAGTACTTC.

This clonotype has ten or more counts. The chain's CDR3 is CASSLDSYTEAFF. Here the CDR3 DNA reads TGCGCCAGCAGCTTGGACAGCTACACTGAAGCTTTCTTT. The chain carries TRBV5-1 and TRBJ1-1; no clear D gene. CDR3 length equals 13 residues. The germline V and J ends were trimmed by 0 bases and 3 bases, with 6 bases remaining between them. Germline lookup yields CDR1 SGHRS and CDR2 YFSETQ.

The CDR3: CASSPLGASYEQYF. The DNA of the CDR3 is TGTGCCAGCAGTCCCCTGGGGGCTTCCTACGAGCAGTACTTC. The chain recombines TRBV28 with TRBJ2-7; tentative D call: TRBD1 (6 bases). Trimming stripped 5 bases from V and 1 base from J, with 12 bases between. There are 14 residues in the CDR3. Germline V gene data show CDR1 as MDHEN and CDR2 as SYDVKM.

This clonotype occurred a few times. The CDR3 sequence: CASSPSPGGGPPGELFF. The CDR3 region has the DNA TGTGCCAGCAGTCCCTCACCGGGGGGAGGGCCTCCCGGGGAGCTGTTTTTT. This rearrangement joins TRBV28 to TRBJ2-2; 7 bases line up with TRBD2. Germline V lookup: CDR1 MDHEN, CDR2 SYDVKM. The CDR3 is made up of 17 amino acids. The junction had 15 bases not matched to a gene; V was cut back by 5 bases and J by 6 bases.

The J gene is TRBJ1-5, the V gene TRBV7-2; TRBD1 matches 9 bases. This CDR3 has 15 residues. Germline loops: CDR1 SGHTA, CDR2 FQGNSA. The junction had 5 bases not matched to a gene; V was cut back by 4 bases and J by 4 bases. The CDR3 protein is CASSSGQGYNQPQHF. The CDR3 region has the DNA TGTGCCAGCAGCTCGGGACAGGGTTATAATCAGCCCCAGCATTTT.

Many counts were recorded for this clonotype. The chain combines TRBV29-1 with TRBJ1-2; TRBD1 aligns across 7 bases. The CDR3 spans 21 residues. Germline CDR1 and CDR2: SQVTM and ANQGSEA. V was clipped by 0 bases and J by 8 bases; unmatched bases: 30. The CDR3 DNA reads TGCAGCGTTGAAGATCCGTGGGTACAGGGGAACTCTCGCCGCACGCAATGGGGCTACACCTTC. It yields the protein CSVEDPWVQGNSRRTQWGYTF. The complete variable domain, with remaining parts taken from reference TRBV29-1 and TRBJ1-2, reads SAVISQKPSRDICQRGTSLTIQCQVDSQVTMMFWYRQQPGQSLTLIATANQGSEATYESGFVIDKFPISRPNLTFSTLTVSNMSPEDSSIYLCSVEDPWVQGNSRRTQWGYTFGSGTRLTVV.

The chain has TRBV4-1 and TRBJ1-5; 9 bases are a match to TRBD1. Germline loops: CDR1 MGHRA, CDR2 YSYEKL. The CDR3 runs to 17 residues. Unmatched junction bases numbered 12, after V lost 6 bases and J lost 3 bases. CDR3 residues: CASSQTRTGEDNQPQHF. CDR3 bases: TGCGCCAGCAGTCAGACACGGACAGGGGAAGACAATCAGCCCCAGCATTTT.

In its sample, this clonotype was seen many times. J is TRBJ1-3 and V is TRBV20-1; unclear D gene. V dropped 0 bases and J dropped 3 bases, with 9 bases sitting between them. The CDR3 runs 14 residues. Germline V CDR1 and CDR2: DFQATT, SNEGSKA (reference sequence). CDR3 amino acids: CSARDYGLGNTIYF. The CDR3 coding sequence is TGCAGTGCTAGAGATTACGGACTTGGAAACACCATATATTTT.

Here the CDR3 DNA reads TGTGCCAGCAGCCCAGGGGCCAGGGAGGGACTGTTTTTT. Residues: CASSPGAREGLFF. The rearrangement joins TRBV4-2 to TRBJ1-4; possible D gene TRBD1, 6 bases. The V gene's germline CDR1 is LGHNA and CDR2 YNFKEQ. The CDR3 has 13 amino acids. V was clipped by 4 bases and J by 13 bases, with 16 bases between them.

This rearrangement joins TRBV14 to TRBJ1-2, with D uncertain. This CDR3 spans 13 amino acids. The V end was cut by 2 bases, the J end by 6 bases, with 10 bases between. Per germline, CDR1 SGHDN and CDR2 FVKESK. The CDR3 bases are TGTGCCAGCAGCCAATTTTACAGAGATGGCTACACCTTC. Its translation: CASSQFYRDGYTF.

There are a few counts of this clonotype. V gene TRBV5-1 combines with J gene TRBJ2-3; 12 bases map to TRBD2. The length of the CDR3 is 17 residues. Germline V gene data show CDR1 as SGHRS and CDR2 as YFSETQ. Trimming removed 1 base from V and 5 bases from J; junction bases left unmatched: 8. The CDR3 loop is CASSLLRLAGELDTQYF. The CDR3 coding sequence is TGCGCCAGCAGCTTGCTCCGACTAGCGGGGGAACTAGATACGCAGTATTTT. The full variable domain, with the rest looked up from reference TRBV5-1 and TRBJ2-3, is KAGVTQTPRYLIKTRGQQVTLSCSPISGHRSVSWYQQTPGQGLQFLFEYFSETQRNKGNFPGRFSGRQFSNSRSEMNVSTLELGDSALYLCASSLLRLAGELDTQYFGPGTRLTVL.

This clonotype was counted many times. This chain links TRBV29-1 with TRBJ2-2; TRBD1 is a possible D gene (5 bases). Germline V gives CDR1 SQVTM, CDR2 ANQGSEA. This CDR3 is 13 amino acids long. The germline V and J ends were trimmed by 5 bases and 5 bases, with 12 bases remaining between them. The CDR3 nucleotides are TGCAGCGTTCGAGGACATAAAACCGGGGAGCTGTTTTTT. Protein product: CSVRGHKTGELFF.

The J gene is TRBJ1-5, the V gene TRBV12-3 or TRBV12-4; D gene uncertain. This CDR3 region has 14 residues. Trimming took 5 bases from V and 0 from J, leaving 8 bases between them. CDR3 amino acids: CASSARDSNQPQHF. In DNA form, the CDR3 reads TGTGCCAGCAGTGCCCGCGATAGCAATCAGCCCCAGCATTTT.

This sequence joins TRBV5-1 and TRBJ2-3; TRBD2 matches 7 bases. CDR3 length: 15 amino acids. Trimming cost V 1 base and J 2 bases; bases outside gene matches: 4. The germline CDR1 and CDR2 sequences are SGHRS and YFSETQ. The CDR3 loop reads CASSLTSEYTDTQYF. For the CDR3, the DNA is TGCGCCAGCAGCTTGACTAGCGAGTACACAGATACGCAGTATTTT.

This clonotype was seen only a few times. The chain links TRBV5-4 to TRBJ1-2; the D gene is possibly TRBD1 (6 bases). V lost 4 bases, J lost 7 bases, and 17 bases lay in between. The CDR3 is made up of 14 amino acids. Germline loops: CDR1 SGHNT, CDR2 YYREEE (reference sequence). The CDR3 region is CASSPGLPGAGYTF. CDR3 DNA sequence: TGTGCCAGCAGCCCTGGCCTACCAGGGGCTGGCTACACCTTC.

The CDR3 reads CASSSGGLVPYGYTF. The CDR3 bases are TGTGCCAGCAGCTCCGGGGGCCTGGTTCCCTACGGCTACACCTTC. V gene TRBV7-9 combines with J gene TRBJ1-2; D perhaps matches TRBD1 (6 bases). The CDR3 extends over 15 amino acids. Trimming removed 4 bases from V and 8 bases from J, with 20 bases in between. CDR1 is SEHNR, CDR2 FQNEAQ, per germline (reference sequence).

This chain joins TRBV28 and TRBJ1-2; D is unresolved. V gave up 1 base and J gave up 8 bases, with 8 bases separating them. The CDR3 sequence is 12 residues long. Germline V gene sequence: CDR1 MDHEN, CDR2 SYDVKM. The CDR3 region is CASSLLPQGYTF. In DNA form, the CDR3 reads TGTGCCAGCAGTTTATTGCCCCAAGGCTACACCTTC.

This clonotype was seen a handful of times. The J gene is TRBJ2-2, the V gene TRBV2; either TRBD1 or TRBD2 may fit D (7 bases each). Germline CDR1 is SNHLY and CDR2 is FYNNEI. Trimming pared 4 bases from V and 3 bases from J, leaving 24 bases between. The CDR3 has 19 residues. CDR3 sequence: CASSGNAGEQGRYTGELFF. CDR3 nucleotide sequence: TGTGCCAGCAGTGGTAACGCGGGGGAACAGGGGCGTTACACCGGGGAGCTGTTTTTT.